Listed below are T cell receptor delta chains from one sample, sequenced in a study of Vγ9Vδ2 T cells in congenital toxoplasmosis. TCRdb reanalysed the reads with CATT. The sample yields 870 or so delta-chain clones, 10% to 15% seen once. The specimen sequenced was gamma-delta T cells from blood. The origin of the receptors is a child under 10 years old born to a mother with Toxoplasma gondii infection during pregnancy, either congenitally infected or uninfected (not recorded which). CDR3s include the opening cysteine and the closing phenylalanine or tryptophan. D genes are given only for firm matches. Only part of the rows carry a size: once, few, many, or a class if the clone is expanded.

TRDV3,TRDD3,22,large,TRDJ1,CAFEKVVPPIILGESYTDKLIF,TGTGCCTTTGAAAAAGTGGTCCCCCCGATTATACTGGGGGAATCTTACACCGATAAACTCATCTTT
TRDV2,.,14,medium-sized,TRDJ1,CACDSVLQTDKLIF,TGTGCCTGTGACAGCGTACTGCAAACCGATAAACTCATCTTT
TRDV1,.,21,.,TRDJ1,CALGASFPIPPWKPYTDKLIF,TGTGCTCTTGGGGCATCCTTTCCGATACCACCATGGAAGCCTTACACCGATAAACTCATCTTT
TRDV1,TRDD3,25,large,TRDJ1,CALGEAPFLRSPCTGGYPETDKLIF,TGTGCTCTTGGGGAAGCCCCCTTCCTAAGATCCCCATGTACTGGGGGATACCCGGAGACCGATAAACTCATCTTT
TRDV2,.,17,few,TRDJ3,CACDTMKNSWDTRQMFF,TGTGCCTGTGACACCATGAAGAACTCCTGGGACACCCGACAGATGTTTTTC
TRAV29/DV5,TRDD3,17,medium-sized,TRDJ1,CAASPDPCTGVADKLIF,TGTGCAGCAAGCCCTGATCCTTGTACTGGGGTTGCCGATAAACTCATCTTT
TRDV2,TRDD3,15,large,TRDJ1,CACDPLGDKTDKLIF,TGTGCCTGTGACCCACTGGGGGATAAGACCGATAAACTCATCTTT
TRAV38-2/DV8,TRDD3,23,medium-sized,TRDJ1,CAYRREIPCPYYWGILDTDKLIF,TGTGCTTATAGGAGGGAGATTCCTTGTCCTTACTACTGGGGGATACTCGACACCGATAAACTCATCTTT
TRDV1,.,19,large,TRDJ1,CALGERPYRWWGVTDKLIF,TGTGCTCTTGGGGAACGACCTTACCGTTGGTGGGGAGTCACCGATAAACTCATCTTT
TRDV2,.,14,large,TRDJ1,CACDRLGDTDKLIF,TGTGCCTGTGACCGCCTTGGGGACACCGATAAACTCATCTTT
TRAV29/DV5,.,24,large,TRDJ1,CAASVGLPTSVWGIDHEGTRKLIF,TGTGCAGCAAGCGTTGGCCTTCCTACGTCCGTCTGGGGGATAGACCACGAGGGCACAAGGAAACTCATCTTT
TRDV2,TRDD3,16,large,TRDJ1,CACSVLGALGTDKLIF,TGTGCCTGCTCCGTACTGGGGGCTCTGGGCACCGATAAACTCATCTTT
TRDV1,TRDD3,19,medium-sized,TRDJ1,CALGELAKYDWGYTDKLIF,TGTGCTCTTGGGGAATTGGCCAAGTACGACTGGGGGTATACCGATAAACTCATCTTT
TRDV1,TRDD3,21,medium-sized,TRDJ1,CALGENFYRTGGFYFTDKLIF,TGTGCTCTTGGGGAGAACTTCTACCGTACTGGGGGATTCTACTTTACCGATAAACTCATCTTT
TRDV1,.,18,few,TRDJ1,CALGEEFPAWGEMQGLIF,TGTGCTCTTGGGGAGGAGTTTCCCGCTTGGGGGGAGATGCAAGGGCTCATCTTT
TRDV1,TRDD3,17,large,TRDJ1,CALGEMKGGGISIELIF,TGTGCTCTTGGGGAAATGAAAGGAGGGGGGATAAGCATTGAACTCATCTTT
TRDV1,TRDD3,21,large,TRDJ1,CALGEYWGIRVGVGYTDKLIF,TGTGCTCTTGGGGAATACTGGGGGATACGCGTCGGGGTCGGGTACACCGATAAACTCATCTTT
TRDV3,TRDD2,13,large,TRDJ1,CASFLSRTDKLIF,TGTGCCTCCTTCCTATCCCGGACCGATAAACTCATCTTT
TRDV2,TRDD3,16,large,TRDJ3,CACDWGSSWDTRQMFF,TGTGCCTGTGACTGGGGGAGCTCCTGGGACACCCGACAGATGTTTTTC
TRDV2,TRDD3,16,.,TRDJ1,CACDAIVGDTSDKLIF,TGTGCCTGTGATGCGATAGTGGGGGATACGAGCGATAAACTCATCTTT
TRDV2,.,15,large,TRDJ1,CACDSLVSKTDKLIF,TGTGCCTGTGACTCGTTGGTGTCCAAGACCGATAAACTCATCTTT
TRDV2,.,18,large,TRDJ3,CACDTGGALSWDTRQMFF,TGTGCCTGTGACACGGGCGGGGCACTTTCCTGGGACACCCGACAGATGTTTTTC
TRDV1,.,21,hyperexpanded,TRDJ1,CALGLAAFLRVTGGNTDKLIF,TGTGCTCTTGGCCTCGCCGCCTTCCTACGGGTTACTGGGGGAAACACCGATAAACTCATCTTT
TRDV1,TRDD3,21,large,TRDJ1,CALGELAQYWGIREDTDKLIF,TGTGCTCTTGGGGAATTGGCCCAGTACTGGGGGATACGAGAGGACACCGATAAACTCATCTTT
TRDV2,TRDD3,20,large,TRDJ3,CACDTVLGDTRRWDTRQMFF,TGTGCCTGTGACACCGTACTGGGGGATACGCGAAGATGGGACACCCGACAGATGTTTTTC
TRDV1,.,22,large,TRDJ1,CALGEGSPTNDGGWLHTDKLIF,TGTGCTCTTGGGGAAGGATCCCCCACCAATGATGGGGGGTGGTTACATACCGATAAACTCATCTTT
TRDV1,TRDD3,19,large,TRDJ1,CALGECIAADWGNTDKLIF,TGTGCTCTTGGGGAATGTATAGCAGCTGACTGGGGGAACACCGATAAACTCATCTTT
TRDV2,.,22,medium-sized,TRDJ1,CACDPLPLLTLGWGQNTDKLIF,TGTGCCTGTGATCCGCTACCCTTACTCACCCTGGGCTGGGGCCAAAACACCGATAAACTCATCTTT